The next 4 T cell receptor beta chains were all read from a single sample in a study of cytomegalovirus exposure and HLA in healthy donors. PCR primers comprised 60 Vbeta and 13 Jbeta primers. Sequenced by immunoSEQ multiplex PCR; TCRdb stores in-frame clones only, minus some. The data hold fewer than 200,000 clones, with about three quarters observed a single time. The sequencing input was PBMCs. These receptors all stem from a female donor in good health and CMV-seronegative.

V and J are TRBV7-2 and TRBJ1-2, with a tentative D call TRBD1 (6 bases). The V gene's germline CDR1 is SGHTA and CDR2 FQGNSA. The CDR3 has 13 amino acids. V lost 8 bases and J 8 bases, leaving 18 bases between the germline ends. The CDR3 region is CASGWGGGGGYTF. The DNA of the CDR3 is TGTGCCAGCGGGTGGGGGGGAGGGGGAGGCTACACCTTC.

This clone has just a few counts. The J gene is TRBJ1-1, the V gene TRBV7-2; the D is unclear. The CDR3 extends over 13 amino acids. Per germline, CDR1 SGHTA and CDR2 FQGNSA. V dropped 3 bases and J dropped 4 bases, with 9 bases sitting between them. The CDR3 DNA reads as TGTGCCAGCAGCTTGTGGGAGGGCACTGAAGCTTTCTTT. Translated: CASSLWEGTEAFF.

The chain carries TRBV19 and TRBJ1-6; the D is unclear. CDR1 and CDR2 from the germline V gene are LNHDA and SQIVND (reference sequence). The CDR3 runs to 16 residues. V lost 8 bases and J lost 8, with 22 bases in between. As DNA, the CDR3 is TGTGCCAGTCGACTCGGAGGCTTATTATTTGATTCACCCCTCCACTTT. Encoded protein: CASRLGGLLFDSPLHF. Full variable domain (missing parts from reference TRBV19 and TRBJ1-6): DGGITQSPKYLFRKEGQNVTLSCEQNLNHDAMYWYRQDPGQGLRLIYYSQIVNDFQKGDIAEGYSVSREKKESFPLTVTSAQKNPTAFYLCASRLGGLLFDSPLHFGNGTRLTVT.

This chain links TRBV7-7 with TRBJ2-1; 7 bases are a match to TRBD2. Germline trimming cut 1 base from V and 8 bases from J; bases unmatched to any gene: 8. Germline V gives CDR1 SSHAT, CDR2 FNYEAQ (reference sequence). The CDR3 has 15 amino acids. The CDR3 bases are TGTGCCAGCAGCTTAGGACTAGCCGGGTCGGATGAGCAGTTCTTC. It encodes CASSLGLAGSDEQFF.